The 25 T cell receptor beta chains below were found in one sample sequenced in a study of shared clonotypes between healthy human individuals. Sequencing was performed with immunoSEQ multiplex PCR; in TCRdb, only in-frame clones are kept and a portion is missing. The sample records a few million clones, approximately 92% being singletons. The sample consisted of naive CD4+ T cells sorted from blood. Subset defined: CD45RA+ positively selected. The receptors were gathered from a man younger than 35 in good health.

This sequence joins TRBV7-6 and TRBJ1-6; D uncertain. Germline V gene data show CDR1 as SGHVS and CDR2 as FNYEAQ. This CDR3 contains 14 residues. The V end lost 0 bases, the J end lost 9 bases, and 9 bases lay between the germline ends. The CDR3 spells CASSLAEGVSPLHF. For the CDR3, the DNA is TGTGCCAGCAGCTTAGCCGAGGGAGTTTCACCCCTCCACTTT.

In its sample, this clone was seen a few times. This chain uses TRBV27 with TRBJ1-5; D is possibly TRBD1 (6 bases). The CDR3 covers 16 residues. Trimming took 4 bases from V and 2 from J, leaving 15 bases between them. The germline V gene encodes CDR1 MNHEY and CDR2 SMNVEV (reference sequence). This CDR3 is CASSSISSGGNQPQHF. CDR3 nucleotides: TGTGCCAGCAGTTCAATCTCGTCAGGGGGCAATCAGCCCCAGCATTTT.

The chain links TRBV28 to TRBJ1-6; 9 nucleotides align to TRBD1. The J segment lost 8 bases and the V segment lost 6 bases, leaving 11 bases of the junction unmatched. Germline V CDR1 and CDR2: MDHEN, SYDVKM. The CDR3 extends over 16 amino acids. The CDR3, as DNA: TGTGCCAGCAGCCCCCCACAGGGGGCAGGTGATTCACCCCTCCACTTT. The encoded protein is CASSPPQGAGDSPLHF.

The rearrangement joins TRBV29-1 to TRBJ2-1, with 11 bases matching TRBD2. The germline CDR1 and CDR2 sequences are SQVTM and ANQGSEA. The trim removed 6 bases at V and 0 bases at J, leaving 7 bases unmatched. The CDR3 contains 16 residues. CDR3 loop: CSVGTSGQSSYNEQFF. The CDR3 DNA is TGCAGCGTAGGGACTAGCGGACAAAGCTCCTACAATGAGCAGTTCTTC.

V gene TRBV7-3 combines with J gene TRBJ2-5, with 7 positions matching TRBD1. Losses at the gene ends were 5 bases for V and 1 base for J; bases not matched to a gene: 4. Germline V gene sequence: CDR1 SGHTA, CDR2 FQGTGA. CDR3 length: 14 amino acids. CDR3 DNA: TGTGCCAGCAGCCAACAGGGGCTCCAAGAGACCCAGTACTTC. It is translated as CASSQQGLQETQYF.

V is TRBV6-5 and J is TRBJ1-3, with D unclear. The germline gives CDR1 MNHEY, CDR2 SVGAGI. This CDR3 is built from 13 residues. Deletions cut 6 bases from V and 8 bases from J, with 14 bases between. In nucleotides, the CDR3 is TGTGCCAGCAGCCCTCCAGGCCGGGACACCATATATTTT. This codes for CASSPPGRDTIYF.

The chain has TRBV5-1 and TRBJ2-3; D not resolved. Germline V CDR1 and CDR2: SGHRS, YFSETQ. The CDR3 length is 14 residues. Trimming stripped 7 bases from V and 0 bases from J, with 12 bases between. The CDR3 region is CASGRVASTDTQYF. The CDR3 DNA reads TGCGCCAGCGGACGAGTAGCTAGCACAGATACGCAGTATTTT.

V gene TRBV7-9 combines with J gene TRBJ2-1; the D gene is possibly TRBD1 (5 bases). The germline V gene encodes CDR1 SEHNR and CDR2 FQNEAQ (reference sequence). This CDR3 spans 18 amino acids. The V end lost 2 bases, the J end lost 8 bases, and 25 bases lay between the germline ends. The CDR3: CASSLRRNPLTGGDEQFF. The CDR3 DNA is TGTGCCAGCAGCTTACGTCGGAACCCCCTTACAGGTGGGGATGAGCAGTTCTTC.

The chain has TRBV4-1 and TRBJ1-4; 9 bases map to TRBD1. This CDR3 contains 18 residues. Germline V gene lookup returns CDR1 MGHRA and CDR2 YSYEKL. With 4 bases clipped from V and 7 bases from J, the junction kept 16 bases outside the gene matches. The CDR3 sequence: CASSPWDREPKGSEKLFF. CDR3 coding DNA: TGCGCCAGCAGCCCGTGGGACAGGGAGCCCAAGGGAAGTGAAAAACTGTTTTTT.

DNA for the CDR3: TGTGCCAGCTCACCCGCAGGGGGCAATTGGGAAGCTTTCTTT. Encoded protein: CASSPAGGNWEAFF. The chain combines TRBV18 with TRBJ1-1, with 8 bases lining up with TRBD1. After removal of 3 bases from V and 8 bases from J, the junction contained 8 bases not matched to a gene. This CDR3 comprises 14 residues. Germline loops: CDR1 KGHSH, CDR2 LQKENI.

The chain couples TRBV7-6 to TRBJ1-1; D not certain. Germline lookup yields CDR1 SGHVS and CDR2 FNYEAQ. The CDR3 runs 18 residues. V gave up 0 bases and J gave up 4 bases, with 21 bases separating them. CDR3 sequence (DNA): TGTGCCAGCAGCTTAGCATCGACCCCACATGGCTGGGGCACTGAAGCTTTCTTT. Amino acid sequence: CASSLASTPHGWGTEAFF.

The rearrangement links TRBV7-6 to TRBJ2-1; D unresolved. Trimming stripped 4 bases from V and 7 bases from J, with 8 bases between. Per germline, CDR1 SGHVS and CDR2 FNYEAQ. CDR3 size: 12 residues. Written as DNA, the CDR3 is TGTGCCAGCAGCTCTCCCGGGAATGAGCAGTTCTTC. Its protein product is CASSSPGNEQFF.

The chain recombines TRBV19 with TRBJ2-3, with a tentative D call TRBD2 (6 bases). Germline CDR1 is LNHDA and CDR2 is SQIVND (reference sequence). V lost 6 bases and J 3 bases, leaving 10 bases between the germline ends. The CDR3 is 13 residues long. For the CDR3, the DNA is TGTGCCAGTAGGACGGGAGCGACAGATACGCAGTATTTT. Its protein product is CASRTGATDTQYF. Combining the CDR3 with reference TRBV19 and TRBJ2-3 gives the whole variable domain DGGITQSPKYLFRKEGQNVTLSCEQNLNHDAMYWYRQDPGQGLRLIYYSQIVNDFQKGDIAEGYSVSREKKESFPLTVTSAQKNPTAFYLCASRTGATDTQYFGPGTRLTVL.

The chain employs TRBV5-4 and TRBJ2-2; D gene ambiguous. Germline CDR1 SGHNT, CDR2 YYREEE (reference sequence). The CDR3 totals 15 residues. V lost 2 bases to trimming and J lost 1 base, with 9 bases between them. The CDR3 here is CASSFPPGNTGELFF. For the CDR3, the DNA is TGTGCCAGCAGCTTCCCCCCAGGGAACACCGGGGAGCTGTTTTTT.

This clone has just one count. V gene TRBV27 combines with J gene TRBJ2-5, with 13 bases matching TRBD2. The CDR3 has 18 residues. With 5 bases clipped from V and 2 bases from J, the junction kept 11 bases outside the gene matches. The germline gives CDR1 MNHEY, CDR2 SMNVEV (reference sequence). The DNA for the CDR3 is TGTGCCAGCAGTCCTTACATGACTAGCGGGGGGCTACAAGAGACCCAGTACTTC. Translating gives CASSPYMTSGGLQETQYF.

The chain carries TRBV10-3 and TRBJ1-1; TRBD1 is a possible D gene (5 bases). CDR1 is ENHRY, CDR2 SYGVKD, per germline. The CDR3 is made up of 12 amino acids. V lost 0 bases and J lost 11, with 10 bases in between. The CDR3 reads CAISESDYRAFF. DNA for the CDR3: TGTGCCATCAGTGAGTCCGATTACAGGGCTTTCTTT.

The V gene is TRBV30, the J gene TRBJ2-2; possible D gene TRBD1, 6 bases. The CDR3 is made up of 13 amino acids. Trimming removed 4 bases at V and 4 bases at J, with 10 bases between. Germline values: CDR1 GTSNPN, CDR2 SVGIG (reference sequence). The CDR3 sequence: CAWTGVGTGELFF. CDR3 in DNA: TGTGCCTGGACAGGGGTTGGCACCGGGGAGCTGTTTTTT.

This chain joins TRBV14 and TRBJ2-5, with D maybe TRBD2 (6 bases). The CDR3 covers 14 residues. Germline V gene sequence: CDR1 SGHDN, CDR2 FVKESK. Between the trimmed V and J ends, which lost 4 bases and 3 bases, there was a span of 12 bases. CDR3 nucleotide sequence: TGTGCCAGCAGCCTTGGTGGAGGGGAAGAGACCCAGTACTTC. This sequence encodes CASSLGGGEETQYF.

This chain connects TRBV6-5 to TRBJ1-2; D not certain. Per germline, CDR1 MNHEY and CDR2 SVGAGI. This CDR3 spans 12 amino acids. Trimming cost V 8 bases and J 2 bases, with 9 bases left between them. The CDR3 is CASRQENYGYTF. CDR3 nucleotides: TGTGCCAGCCGCCAGGAAAACTATGGCTACACCTTC.

The rearrangement uses TRBV28 and TRBJ1-4; 8 bases align to TRBD1. V lost 6 bases to trimming and J lost 0 bases; unmatched junction nucleotides: 0. Germline CDR1 MDHEN, CDR2 SYDVKM. This CDR3 contains 14 residues. The CDR3 loop reads CASRQGATNEKLFF. The CDR3 DNA reads TGTGCCAGCAGACAGGGGGCAACTAATGAAAAACTGTTTTTT.

Here the CDR3 DNA reads TGTGCCAGCAGCCAAGATTTAAGTACCGTAGAGACCCAGTACTTC. Translation: CASSQDLSTVETQYF. The J gene is TRBJ2-5, the V gene TRBV4-2; D gene unclear. Germline V lookup: CDR1 LGHNA, CDR2 YNFKEQ. The CDR3 is made up of 15 amino acids. The V end lost 0 bases, the J end lost 4 bases, and 12 bases lay between the germline ends.

This chain links TRBV19 with TRBJ1-4; 7 positions agree with TRBD1. Germline V gene data show CDR1 as LNHDA and CDR2 as SQIVND (reference sequence). The J segment lost 4 bases and the V segment lost 5 bases, leaving 7 bases of the junction unmatched. CDR3 length: 15 amino acids. The DNA of the CDR3 is TGTGCCAGTAGTCCCCGGGACAGTTATAATGAAAAACTGTTTTTT. It codes for CASSPRDSYNEKLFF.

The chain has TRBV21-1 and TRBJ1-6. TRBV21-1 is described as a pseudogene. The CDR3 runs 15 residues. CDR3 loop: CASSTEGPYNSPLHF. Here the CDR3 DNA reads TGTGCCAGCAGCACTGAAGGGCCCTATAATTCACCCCTCCACTTT.

The CDR3, as DNA: TGTGCCAGCAGCTTAGCACCGAATTCACCCCTCCACTTT. This sequence encodes CASSLAPNSPLHF. This chain links TRBV11-3 with TRBJ1-6; D is unresolved. V lost 1 base and J 7 bases, leaving 5 bases between the germline ends. Germline V CDR1 and CDR2: SGHNT, YENEEA. The CDR3 extends over 13 amino acids.

DNA for the CDR3: TGTGCCAGCAGCCAAATTGGGGCTTCCTACGAGCAGTACTTC. Protein product: CASSQIGASYEQYF. The chain links TRBV14 to TRBJ2-7; a possible D gene is TRBD1 (5 bases). The CDR3 has 14 residues. Between the trimmed V and J ends, which lost 2 bases and 1 base, there was a span of 9 bases. Per germline, CDR1 SGHDN and CDR2 FVKESK.